This TCR beta chain was retrieved from a study of blood T cell repertoires in COVID-19. The overall study: COVID-19 samples, acute and convalescent, were from the United States, Italy and Spain. Sources were T cells, B-cell-depleted T cells, or PBMCs; the material itself was cDNA or gDNA.

This clone turned up a few times. Its ends do not fully match the called genes, so a read error is possible. Source study methods: Nucleated cell counts were estimated from reference gene primer amplification. Assay used: immunoSEQ multiplex PCR; TCRdb lists only in-frame clones, some missing. From that table come the V and J calls and clone size; the DNA was used to work out D and trimming. In the table there are under 300,000 clones, almost 85% of which are singletons. The CDR3 length is 14 residues. Germline loops: CDR1 SSHAT, CDR2 FNYEAQ (reference sequence). The sample taken for sequencing was peripheral blood. The rearrangement links TRBV7-7 to TRBJ1-3, with 9 bases that match TRBD1. The TCR sequence derives from a man in his fifties with acute or convalescent COVID-19. Written as DNA, the CDR3 is TGTGCTAGCAGCTTGGGACAGGGTACTTACCCCATATATTTT. As protein: CASSLGQGTYPIYF. The complete variable domain, with remaining parts taken from reference TRBV7-7 and TRBJ1-3, reads GAGVSQSPRYKVTKRGQDVTLRCDPISSHATLYWYQQALGQGPEFLTYFNYEAQPDKSGLPSDRFSAERPEGSISTLTIQRTEQRDSAMYRCASSLGQGTYPIYFGEGSWLTVV.